Sequencing of this TCR beta chain was carried out in a study of T cells after yellow fever vaccination. Overall study context: Fractions of limited cellularity were prepared by means of SMART-Seq v4 Ultra Low Input. Findings and caveats of the study: Some clonotypes were seen in both the CD4 and the CD8 compartments. These made up a small share and likely arose from convergent recombination. Reappearance after the booster was seen for most primary-vaccination clones, at 96% CD4 and 85% to 90% CD8.

CDR3 length: 15 residues. V lost 6 bases, J lost 2 bases, and 17 bases lay in between. In the case of this clonotype: Its antigen remains unknown.

As TCR cDNA was made by 5'RACE template switching, a universal primer site and UMIs were added. Each CDR3 protein is one row after TCRdb ran MiXCR on the 5' RACE reads. The sample contains some 340,000 distinct CDR3 sequences, approximately 4% of which appear only once. The genes are TRBV12-3 or TRBV12-4 and TRBJ2-7; the D is unclear. The starting material was PBMCs, obtained 5 days after the yellow fever booster vaccination. The origin of this receptor is a young man who received the YFV17D yellow fever vaccine. This CDR3 is CASSLRGGGPYEQYF. The DNA of the CDR3 is TGTGCCAGCAGCCTTAGAGGTGGCGGCCCCTACGAGCAGTACTTC.